These 12 T cell receptor beta chains came from one sample sequenced in a study of cytomegalovirus exposure and HLA in healthy donors. The PCR ran on 60 Vbeta and 13 Jbeta primers. The assay was immunoSEQ multiplex PCR, and TCRdb's table has in-frame clones only and misses some. The repertoire holds some 250,000 clones, with roughly four fifths as singletons. Sequenced: PBMCs. These receptors originate from a woman aged 55-69 years in good health and CMV-seropositive.

The chain recombines TRBV28 with TRBJ2-7; maybe TRBD1 (5 bases). Germline values: CDR1 MDHEN, CDR2 SYDVKM. This CDR3 is 13 amino acids long. Between the trimmed V and J ends, which lost 5 bases and 1 base, there was a span of 9 bases. The DNA of the CDR3 is TGTGCCAGCAGTCGTCGACAGTCCTACGAGCAGTACTTC. Protein product: CASSRRQSYEQYF. The full variable domain, completed using reference TRBV28 and TRBJ2-7, is DVKVTQSSRYLVKRTGEKVFLECVQDMDHENMFWYRQDPGLGLRLIYFSYDVKMKEKGDIPEGYSVSREKKERFSLILESASTNQTSMYLCASSRRQSYEQYFGPGTRLTVT.

The chain carries TRBV10-2 and TRBJ2-1; 10 bases align to TRBD2. CDR3 length equals 14 residues. Germline V CDR1 and CDR2: WSHSY, SAAADI. V lost 5 bases and J lost 6; bases outside the gene matches: 4. CDR3 amino acids: CASSSGRGINEQFF. CDR3 sequence (DNA): TGCGCCAGCAGTAGCGGGAGGGGTATCAATGAGCAGTTCTTC.

The rearrangement links TRBV30 to TRBJ1-5, with D possibly TRBD1 on 5 matching bases. Germline values: CDR1 GTSNPN, CDR2 SVGIG (reference sequence). The CDR3 covers 15 residues. The V end lost 1 base, the J end lost 0 bases, and 10 bases lay between the germline ends. This chain's CDR3 is CAWSAQASSNQPQHF. CDR3 nucleotide sequence: TGTGCCTGGAGTGCACAGGCCTCTAGCAATCAGCCCCAGCATTTT.

The chain has TRBV19 and TRBJ2-3; a weak D match, TRBD1 (6 bases). This CDR3 contains 15 residues. V was trimmed by 3 bases and J by 0 bases, leaving 10 bases between them. Germline lookup yields CDR1 LNHDA and CDR2 SQIVND (reference sequence). CDR3 residues: CASSIRGPSTDTQYF. The CDR3 DNA is TGTGCCAGTAGTATCAGGGGACCGAGCACAGATACGCAGTATTTT.

V and J are TRBV9 and TRBJ1-2; 7 bases map to TRBD1. The V and J ends lost 3 bases and 3 bases, in that order; junction bases with no gene match: 5. CDR3 length: 14 residues. Germline CDR1 is SGDLS and CDR2 is YYNGEE. DNA for the CDR3: TGTGCCAGCAGCGCAGGGACAGATTACTATGGCTACACCTTC. It codes for CASSAGTDYYGYTF.

This clone was detected once. The CDR3 coding sequence is TGTGCCAGCAGCGGCCGGGGACTACAGACGGAGCAGTTCTTC. Its translation is CASSGRGLQTEQFF. This chain connects TRBV5-4 to TRBJ2-1, with 7 bases matching TRBD2. Germline assignment: CDR1 SGHNT and CDR2 YYREEE (reference sequence). The length of the CDR3 is 14 residues. Losses at the gene ends were 4 bases for V and 10 bases for J; bases not matched to a gene: 11.

The V call is TRBV7-9, the J call TRBJ2-1; maybe TRBD2 (6 bases). The CDR3 is 19 amino acids. With 0 bases removed from V and 0 bases from J, the gap between germline ends came to 18 bases. Germline assignment: CDR1 SEHNR and CDR2 FQNEAQ (reference sequence). For the CDR3, the DNA is TGTGCCAGCAGCTTAGCGGGTCCGGGACTCAGTAGCTCCTACAATGAGCAGTTCTTC. It yields the protein CASSLAGPGLSSSYNEQFF.

This clone was picked up one time. This chain uses TRBV9 with TRBJ1-5, with a tentative D call TRBD1 (5 bases). The V and J ends lost 0 bases and 10 bases respectively, with 11 bases between them. In germline, CDR1 is SGDLS, CDR2 YYNGEE. This CDR3 spans 13 amino acids. The CDR3 bases are TGTGCCAGCAGCGTAGCGGGGGGTTATCCCCAGCATTTT. Translated, it gives CASSVAGGYPQHF.

The gene calls are TRBV15 and TRBJ1-3; 7 bases fit TRBD1. The CDR3 extends over 15 amino acids. Germline V lookup: CDR1 LNHNV, CDR2 YYDKDF (reference sequence). Trimming took 6 bases from V and 0 from J; bases not matched to a gene: 5. The CDR3 DNA reads as TGTGCCACCAGAACCGGGACAGCCTCTGGAAACACCATATATTTT. This sequence encodes CATRTGTASGNTIYF.

This clone was recorded once. V usage is TRBV11-2 and J usage is TRBJ2-3; D may be TRBD1 (6 bases). Germline values: CDR1 SGHAT, CDR2 FQNNGV. Trimming cost V 0 bases and J 6 bases, with 7 bases left between them. The CDR3 consists of 13 residues. In DNA form, the CDR3 reads TGTGCCAGCAGCTTAGATAGGGGGGATACGCAGTATTTT. Its translation is CASSLDRGDTQYF.

The chain links TRBV27 to TRBJ1-2, with a tentative D call TRBD1 (5 bases). The CDR3 extends over 12 amino acids. Germline loops: CDR1 MNHEY, CDR2 SMNVEV (reference sequence). V lost 6 bases, J lost 4 bases, and 9 bases lay in between. The CDR3 DNA sequence: TGTGCCAGCAGGGGGGGTGGCTATGGCTACACCTTC. As protein: CASRGGGYGYTF.

The J gene is TRBJ1-1, the V gene TRBV18; D is ambiguous. Trimming shortened V by 5 bases and J by 1 base, and 11 bases separated the two germline ends. The CDR3 totals 14 residues. Looked up from germline, CDR1 is KGHSH and CDR2 is LQKENI. The CDR3 DNA follows: TGTGCCAGCTCAATCACAGCTGCGAACACTGAAGCTTTCTTT. Translation: CASSITAANTEAFF.